The 8 T cell receptor beta chains in this list originate from one sample, sequenced in a study of T cell responses to AZD1222 COVID-19 vaccine. TCRdb's table, derived via immunoSEQ multiplex PCR, lists solely in-frame clones and lacks some. The sample has over 150,000 clones, 86% seen once. The source was peripheral blood, collected on day 0 of MenACWY control vaccination. The receptor set was obtained from an adult in good health.

The chain combines TRBV6-5 with TRBJ1-3, with D possibly matching TRBD1 (6 bases). CDR1 and CDR2 (germline): MNHEY, SVGAGI. V was pared by 4 bases and J by 4 bases, with 14 bases between. The CDR3 length is 15 residues. CDR3 sequence: CASSSQGFSGNTIYF. Written as DNA, the CDR3 is TGTGCCAGCAGTTCCCAGGGGTTTTCCGGAAACACCATATATTTT.

V is TRBV12-3 or TRBV12-4 and J is TRBJ1-4, with D unclear. The CDR3 totals 13 residues. Trimming cost V 6 bases and J 0 bases, with 5 bases left between them. CDR3 sequence reads: CASRRTTNEKLFF. DNA for the CDR3: TGTGCCAGCAGGCGTACAACTAATGAAAAACTGTTTTTT.

For the CDR3, the DNA is TGTGCCAGCAGCCGCGTGGACGAGCAGTACTTC. This codes for CASSRVDEQYF. The rearrangement links TRBV7-9 to TRBJ2-7; D uncertain. Trimming pared 5 bases from V and 5 bases from J, leaving 7 bases between. CDR1 SEHNR and CDR2 FQNEAQ come from the germline V gene (reference sequence). This CDR3 comprises 11 residues. Full variable domain (missing parts from reference TRBV7-9 and TRBJ2-7): DTGVSQNPRHKITKRGQNVTFRCDPISEHNRLYWYRQTLGQGPEFLTYFQNEAQLEKSRLLSDRFSAERPKGSFSTLEIQRTEQGDSAMYLCASSRVDEQYFGPGTRLTVT.

CDR3 in amino acids: CASGLDRPNEQFF. The CDR3 DNA is TGTGCTAGTGGTTTGGACCGCCCCAATGAGCAGTTCTTC. The genes are TRBV12-5 and TRBJ2-1; unclear D gene. V was cut by 1 base and J by 6 bases, with 7 bases left in between. The CDR3 runs 13 residues. Germline-derived CDR1 and CDR2 are LGHNT and FRNRAP.

The chain employs TRBV5-1 and TRBJ2-7; 8 bases match TRBD2. The CDR3 is made up of 15 amino acids. With 2 bases clipped from V and 6 bases from J, the junction kept 10 bases outside the gene matches. In germline, CDR1 is SGHRS, CDR2 YFSETQ. CDR3 bases: TGCGCCAGCAGCTTAGAAGCGGGACTAGTAGGCGAGCAGTACTTC. This codes for CASSLEAGLVGEQYF.

The V gene is TRBV15, the J gene TRBJ2-2, with D tentatively TRBD1 (5 bases). The CDR3 covers 15 residues. Trimming shortened V by 5 bases and J by 7 bases, and 17 bases separated the two germline ends. Per the germline V gene, CDR1 is LNHNV and CDR2 is YYDKDF (reference sequence). CDR3 nucleotide sequence: TGTGCCACCAGCGGACGAGACTTCAGGGTCGGGGAGCTGTTTTTT. This sequence encodes CATSGRDFRVGELFF.

This sequence joins TRBV2 and TRBJ1-3; 7 nucleotides line up with TRBD1. J gave up 1 base and V 6 bases, and 3 bases lay outside the gene matches. CDR1 is SNHLY, CDR2 FYNNEI, per germline. The CDR3 loop spans 14 amino acids. The CDR3 region is CASSLQGSGNTIYF. Here the CDR3 DNA reads TGTGCCAGCAGCTTACAGGGGTCTGGAAACACCATATATTTT.

This clone was recorded only once. V usage is TRBV5-5 and J usage is TRBJ2-7; D ambiguous. V lost 5 bases, J lost 3 bases, and 15 bases lay in between. The CDR3 consists of 14 residues. Germline CDR1 reads SGHKS; CDR2 reads YYEKEE (reference sequence). CDR3 residues: CASRPTMTIYEQYV. CDR3 bases: TGTGCCAGCAGACCTACTATGACCATCTACGAGCAGTACGTC.